A selection of T cell receptor beta chains follows, all from one sample in a study of blood T cell repertoires in COVID-19. Sequencing was performed with immunoSEQ multiplex PCR; in TCRdb, only in-frame clones are kept and a portion is missing. The table has over 100,000 clones, about 89% seen once; the top ten hold approximately 10%. The source material was peripheral blood. The receptor set was obtained from a woman aged 70-85 years with COVID-19, enrolled during active disease. The CDR3 runs from the conserved cysteine through the conserved F or W. A D gene is named only where the DNA matches it firmly. Not all rows give a size; the values are once, few, many and, for expanded clones, a class.

D: TRBD1; V: TRBV3-1/TRBV3-2; J: TRBJ2-2; size: once; DNA: TGTGCCAGCAGCCGACCAGGGACAGCCGGGGAGCTGTTTTTT; CDR3: CASSRPGTAGELFF
D: TRBD1; V: TRBV19; J: TRBJ1-5; size: NA; DNA: TGTGCCAGTAGTAGCCCGACAGGGGAGCAGCCCCAGCATTTT; CDR3: CASSSPTGEQPQHF
D: NA; V: TRBV29-1; J: TRBJ1-4; size: NA; DNA: TGCAGCGTTAGGGGCGTGAAGGAAAAACTGTTTTTT; CDR3: CSVRGVKEKLFF
D: TRBD2; V: TRBV29-1; J: TRBJ2-1; size: NA; DNA: TGCAGCTTACAGACTAGCGGGGGTGGATTGGAGCAGTTCTTC; CDR3: CSLQTSGGGLEQFF
D: NA; V: TRBV7-9; J: TRBJ2-5; size: NA; DNA: TGTGCCAGCAAGCGGGAGACCCAGTACTTC; CDR3: CASKRETQYF
D: NA; V: TRBV20-1; J: TRBJ1-2; size: NA; DNA: TGCAGTGCACCAGATTACTATGGCTACACCTTC; CDR3: CSAPDYYGYTF
D: TRBD1; V: TRBV2; J: TRBJ1-6; size: NA; DNA: TGTGCCAGCAGTGTCCGGACAGGGGAAAATTCACCCCTCCACTTT; CDR3: CASSVRTGENSPLHF
D: TRBD1; V: TRBV12-5; J: TRBJ2-2; size: once; DNA: TGTGCTAGTGGTTTGGTACGACAGGGGTCCTTCACCGGGGAGCTGTTTTTT; CDR3: CASGLVRQGSFTGELFF
D: NA; V: TRBV5-6; J: TRBJ2-3; size: once; DNA: TGTGCCAGCAGCTCCAGGGAATATACGCAGTATTTT; CDR3: CASSSREYTQYF
D: NA; V: TRBV7-9; J: TRBJ1-2; size: NA; DNA: TGTGCCAGCAGCTTAGACCTAAACTATGGCTACACCTTC; CDR3: CASSLDLNYGYTF
D: NA; V: TRBV5-8; J: TRBJ2-5; size: few; DNA: TGTGCCAGCATCCTACTTCATCGGCGGGGAGAGACCCAGTACTTC; CDR3: CASILLHRRGETQYF
D: NA; V: TRBV2; J: TRBJ1-4; size: NA; DNA: TGTGCCAGCAGAGTAGGACAGACAACTAATGAAAAACTGTTTTTT; CDR3: CASRVGQTTNEKLFF
D: TRBD2; V: TRBV7-3; J: TRBJ2-4; size: NA; DNA: TGTGCCAGCAGCCTGGGACTAGCGTCCGACATTCAGTACTTC; CDR3: CASSLGLASDIQYF
D: NA; V: TRBV3-1/TRBV3-2; J: TRBJ1-1; size: few; DNA: TGTGCCAGCAGCCAAGACACCACGGAGGGGGAAGCTTTCTTT; CDR3: CASSQDTTEGEAFF
D: NA; V: TRBV7-9; J: TRBJ1-1; size: NA; DNA: TGTGCCAGCAGCTTGACACAGACTGAAGCTTTCTTT; CDR3: CASSLTQTEAFF
D: NA; V: TRBV7-6; J: TRBJ1-1; size: NA; DNA: TGTGCCAGCAGCCCGCGACAGCCCATGAACACTGAAGCTTTCTTT; CDR3: CASSPRQPMNTEAFF
D: NA; V: TRBV2; J: TRBJ1-1; size: NA; DNA: TGTGCCAGCAGTGGGGGCAGGAACACTGAAGCTTTCTTT; CDR3: CASSGGRNTEAFF
D: TRBD2; V: TRBV28; J: TRBJ2-3; size: NA; DNA: TGTGCCAGCAGATCTAGCGGGGGATACACAGATACGCAGTATTTT; CDR3: CASRSSGGYTDTQYF
D: NA; V: TRBV2; J: TRBJ1-3; size: NA; DNA: TGTGCCAGCAGGCCGACAGTTGGAAACACCATATATTTT; CDR3: CASRPTVGNTIYF
D: NA; V: TRBV10-3; J: TRBJ1-2; size: NA; DNA: TGTGCCATCTTTCCACAGGGAAATACCCGTGCTAACTATGGCTACACCTTC; CDR3: CAIFPQGNTRANYGYTF
D: NA; V: TRBV10-3; J: TRBJ2-1; size: NA; DNA: TGTGCCATCAGGGACAGCTACAATGAGCAGTTCTTC; CDR3: CAIRDSYNEQFF
D: TRBD2; V: TRBV11-2; J: TRBJ2-5; size: NA; DNA: TGTGCCAGCAGCTTAGGGGTCGGGGGGGCGATCATCCAAGAGACCCAGTACTTC; CDR3: CASSLGVGGAIIQETQYF
D: TRBD1; V: TRBV20-1; J: TRBJ1-6; size: NA; DNA: TGCAGTGCTAGTTCTCTCAACGCAGGGGGCGACGGTTCACCCCTCCACTTT; CDR3: CSASSLNAGGDGSPLHF
D: NA; V: TRBV7-9; J: TRBJ1-3; size: NA; DNA: TGTGCCAGCAGCTTAAGCCAGACAGGAGGAAACACCATATATTTT; CDR3: CASSLSQTGGNTIYF
D: NA; V: TRBV5-6; J: TRBJ2-7; size: NA; DNA: TGTGCCAGCAGCTTGGGGCTAGGGAGCTCCTACGAGCAGTACTTC; CDR3: CASSLGLGSSYEQYF
D: NA; V: TRBV10-3; J: TRBJ2-5; size: NA; DNA: TGTGCCATCAGTGATACAGGGAGCGGCGGAGAGACCCAGTACTTC; CDR3: CAISDTGSGGETQYF
D: NA; V: TRBV18; J: TRBJ2-2; size: NA; DNA: TGTGCCTCCGCCGAGCGGAACACCGGGGAGCTGTTTTTT; CDR3: CASAERNTGELFF
D: NA; V: TRBV5-8; J: TRBJ1-1; size: NA; DNA: TGTGCCAGCAGCTACACAGTGAACACTGAAGCTTTCTTT; CDR3: CASSYTVNTEAFF
D: TRBD1; V: TRBV5-1; J: TRBJ2-5; size: NA; DNA: TGCGCCAGCAGCTTCGACAGGGAAGAGACCCAGTACTTC; CDR3: CASSFDREETQYF
D: NA; V: TRBV5-6; J: TRBJ2-7; size: NA; DNA: TGTGCCAGCAAAGGAGGACCAGGACCCTTATACGAGCAGTACTTC; CDR3: CASKGGPGPLYEQYF
D: NA; V: TRBV7-9; J: TRBJ1-6; size: NA; DNA: TGTGCCAGCAGTCCTCGCCTAGATAATTCACCCCTCCACTTT; CDR3: CASSPRLDNSPLHF
D: TRBD2; V: TRBV3-1/TRBV3-2; J: TRBJ2-3; size: NA; DNA: TGTGCCAGCAGCCAAAAGGCGGGGGGGAGCACAGATACGCAGTATTTT; CDR3: CASSQKAGGSTDTQYF
D: NA; V: TRBV27; J: TRBJ1-5; size: few; DNA: TGTGCCAGCAGTTTTAGTGTAAGCCAGCCCCAGCATTTT; CDR3: CASSFSVSQPQHF
D: TRBD1; V: TRBV6-2/TRBV6-3; J: TRBJ1-6; size: NA; DNA: TGTGCCAGCAGTTATGGACAGGACTATAATTCACCCCTCCACTTT; CDR3: CASSYGQDYNSPLHF
D: NA; V: TRBV2; J: TRBJ2-7; size: NA; DNA: TGTGCCAGCCGGACCGGGACAAACCTTTACGAGCAGTACTTC; CDR3: CASRTGTNLYEQYF
D: NA; V: TRBV5-1; J: TRBJ2-1; size: NA; DNA: TGCGCCAGCAGCCCTGAGGCAGCGGGCGAGCAGTTCTTC; CDR3: CASSPEAAGEQFF
D: TRBD1; V: TRBV24-1; J: TRBJ2-2; size: once; DNA: TGTGCCACCGCAGCAGCGGGACAGGGCACCGGGGAGCTGTTTTTT; CDR3: CATAAAGQGTGELFF
D: TRBD1; V: TRBV12-5; J: TRBJ1-2; size: NA; DNA: TGTGCTAGTGGCCCGAACAGGGGGGATGTTTATGGCTACACCTTC; CDR3: CASGPNRGDVYGYTF
D: NA; V: TRBV28; J: TRBJ1-1; size: NA; DNA: TGTGCCAGCAGAACTACTCCGGGACATGCTTTCTTT; CDR3: CASRTTPGHAFF
D: NA; V: TRBV5-6; J: TRBJ1-3; size: NA; DNA: TGTGCCAGCAGCTTGAACCCCGCGAGCTCTGGAAACACCATATATTTT; CDR3: CASSLNPASSGNTIYF
D: TRBD2; V: TRBV11-1; J: TRBJ2-3; size: NA; DNA: TGTGCCAGCAGCTTGCGGGGGGGCCCGGATACGCAGTATTTT; CDR3: CASSLRGGPDTQYF
D: NA; V: TRBV7-8; J: TRBJ1-2; size: NA; DNA: TGTGCCAGCAGCTTAGCGGGGGGGTACTATGGCTACACCTTC; CDR3: CASSLAGGYYGYTF